This T cell receptor (beta chain) was obtained from a study of cytomegalovirus exposure and HLA in healthy donors. Turning to the study itself: Among the approximately 400 genotyped donors, less than 85% were placed in the Caucasian-associated ancestry cluster.

The CDR3 has 14 residues. Trimming at V came to 0 bases and at J to 4 bases, leaving 1 base not matched to a gene. The germline V gene encodes CDR1 SGHRS and CDR2 YFSETQ. All donors participated as healthy donors of bone marrow. General study findings and limits: In an earlier analysis, most TCR beta V segments were productive about 87% or about 30% of the time. Reports indicate that TCR beta sequences accurately predicted the HLA-A and HLA-B alleles of most subjects.

Vbeta (60) and Jbeta (13) primers were used in the PCR. Clones were read by immunoSEQ multiplex PCR, and TCRdb kept only the in-frame ones, dropping some. The table has approximately 180,000 clones, about 87% seen once. Concerning this clone: Antigen specificity is unknown.

This chain uses TRBV5-1 with TRBJ2-5; 9 positions match TRBD2. Sequencing was done on a sample of PBMCs. The source of this sequence is a woman aged 18-35 years in good health and CMV-seronegative. CDR3 nucleotides: TGCGCCAGCAGCTTGGGTAGCGGGGGAGAGACCCAGTACTTC. Amino acid sequence: CASSLGSGGETQYF.